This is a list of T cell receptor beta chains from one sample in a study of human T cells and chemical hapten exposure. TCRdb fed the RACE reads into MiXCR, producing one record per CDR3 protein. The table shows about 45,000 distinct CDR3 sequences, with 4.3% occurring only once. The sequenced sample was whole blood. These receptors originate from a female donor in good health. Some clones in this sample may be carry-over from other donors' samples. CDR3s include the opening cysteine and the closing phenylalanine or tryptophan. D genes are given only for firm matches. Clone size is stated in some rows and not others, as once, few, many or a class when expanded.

CATSDPNTQYF,TGTGCCACCAGTGATCCCAATACGCAGTATTTT,many,TRBJ2-3,NA,TRBV24-1
CASSLNSYTEAFF,TGCGCCAGCAGCTTAAACAGCTACACTGAAGCTTTCTTT,many,TRBJ1-1,NA,TRBV4-1
CASSQDLGTSGPTTYNEQFF,TGCGCCAGCAGCCAAGATTTAGGGACTAGCGGGCCGACTACATACAATGAGCAGTTCTTC,many,TRBJ2-1,TRBD2,TRBV4-3
CASSQPRNTEAFF,TGTGCCAGCAGCCAACCCAGAAACACTGAAGCTTTCTTT,many,TRBJ1-1,NA,TRBV3-1
CASSSTGPGNSPLHF,TGTGCCAGTAGTAGTACGGGACCGGGAAATTCACCCCTCCACTTT,NA,TRBJ1-6,NA,TRBV19
CASSFSNYNEQFF,TGTGCCAGCAGTTTCTCTAACTACAATGAGCAGTTCTTC,many,TRBJ2-1,NA,TRBV12-3/TRBV12-4
CASSIYPLAGGPDTQYF,TGCGCCAGCAGCATATATCCACTAGCGGGAGGACCCGATACGCAGTATTTT,NA,TRBJ2-3,TRBD2,TRBV5-1
CASSPGGSTDTQYF,TGTGCCAGCAGCCCCGGGGGAAGCACAGATACGCAGTATTTT,many,TRBJ2-3,NA,TRBV7-6
CASGRTTNEKLFF,TGTGCCAGCGGACGGACAACTAATGAAAAACTGTTTTTT,many,TRBJ1-4,NA,TRBV7-2
CASSPSAFYGYTF,TGTGCCAGCAGCCCGTCCGCATTCTATGGCTACACCTTC,few,TRBJ1-2,NA,TRBV7-6
CASGSSNQPQHF,TGTGCCAGCGGGAGTAGCAATCAGCCCCAGCATTTT,many,TRBJ1-5,NA,TRBV6-5
CASSLEYSYNSPLHF,TGCGCCAGCAGCTTGGAGTATTCCTATAATTCACCCCTCCACTTT,many,TRBJ1-6,NA,TRBV5-1
CASSPKEGGWDIQYF,TGTGCCAGCAGCCCCAAGGAGGGGGGGTGGGACATTCAGTACTTC,many,TRBJ2-4,NA,TRBV9
CASSEETNTEAFF,TGTGCCAGCAGTGAAGAAACAAATACTGAAGCTTTCTTT,many,TRBJ1-1,NA,TRBV2
CAISDSAAYGYTF,TGTGCCATCAGTGATAGTGCGGCTTATGGCTACACCTTC,few,TRBJ1-2,NA,TRBV10-3
CASSFDSFNSPLHF,TGTGCCAGCAGCTTTGACAGTTTTAATTCACCCCTCCACTTT,many,TRBJ1-6,NA,TRBV7-2
CSASRTGGGTEAFF,TGCAGTGCTAGCAGGACAGGGGGTGGCACTGAAGCTTTCTTT,many,TRBJ1-1,TRBD1,TRBV20-1
CASSMTGDQPQHF,TGCGCCAGCAGCATGACAGGGGATCAGCCCCAGCATTTT,many,TRBJ1-5,TRBD1,TRBV5-1
CASSLSQGGDTQYF,TGTGCCAGCAGTTTAAGCCAGGGGGGAGATACGCAGTATTTT,many,TRBJ2-3,NA,TRBV12-3/TRBV12-4
CASSLDPLSLYSNQPQHF,TGTGCCAGCAGCCTAGACCCACTCAGCCTCTATAGCAATCAGCCCCAGCATTTT,few,TRBJ1-5,NA,TRBV6-1
CSVEAVTGELFF,TGCAGCGTTGAAGCGGTGACCGGGGAGCTGTTTTTT,many,TRBJ2-2,NA,TRBV29-1
CSASPSGGRISRVYEQYF,TGCAGTGCTAGTCCTAGCGGGGGCCGTATTTCGAGGGTCTACGAGCAGTACTTC,many,TRBJ2-7,TRBD2,TRBV20-1
CSVPTPGRALSAFF,TGCAGTGTCCCCACACCGGGACGGGCTTTGTCGGCTTTCTTT,many,TRBJ1-1,NA,TRBV20-1
CAAQQAGDTDTQYF,TGTGCCGCCCAACAGGCAGGGGACACAGATACGCAGTATTTT,NA,TRBJ2-3,NA,TRBV6-2/TRBV6-3
CASSFLDRTNTEAFF,TGTGCCAGCAGCTTTCTGGACAGGACGAACACTGAAGCTTTCTTT,NA,TRBJ1-1,TRBD1,TRBV5-8
CASSHWGHDNYSNQPQHF,TGTGCCAGCAGCCACTGGGGACACGACAATTATAGCAATCAGCCCCAGCATTTT,many,TRBJ1-5,NA,TRBV4-2
CASSPQGSGAETQYF,TGTGCCAGCAGCCCACAGGGTTCCGGGGCCGAGACCCAGTACTTC,many,TRBJ2-5,NA,TRBV9
CAINPQGMDEAFF,TGTGCCATCAACCCCCAGGGTATGGATGAAGCTTTCTTT,many,TRBJ1-1,NA,TRBV7-9
CASRELNQPQHF,TGTGCCAGCCGGGAACTAAATCAGCCCCAGCATTTT,few,TRBJ1-5,NA,TRBV27
CAISESNLANEKLFF,TGTGCCATCAGTGAGTCCAACTTAGCTAATGAAAAACTGTTTTTT,many,TRBJ1-4,NA,TRBV10-3
CSADSGANVLTF,TGCAGCGCTGACTCTGGGGCCAACGTCCTGACTTTC,many,TRBJ2-6,NA,TRBV29-1
CASSQVHAGNTEAFF,TGCGCCAGCAGCCAAGTACACGCGGGGAACACTGAAGCTTTCTTT,NA,TRBJ1-1,NA,TRBV4-1
CASKGQGHNEQFF,TGTGCCAGCAAGGGACAGGGACACAATGAGCAGTTCTTC,many,TRBJ2-1,TRBD1,TRBV6-2/TRBV6-3
CASYPRTRGTEAFF,TGTGCCAGCTACCCCAGGACCCGAGGCACTGAAGCTTTCTTT,many,TRBJ1-1,NA,TRBV27
CSVGPGQWNTEAFF,TGCAGCGTTGGCCCTGGACAGTGGAACACTGAAGCTTTCTTT,many,TRBJ1-1,NA,TRBV29-1
CASSLDRNQPQHF,TGTGCCAGCAGTTTGGACCGGAATCAGCCCCAGCATTTT,many,TRBJ1-5,NA,TRBV3-1
CASIPTGGFGNTIYF,TGTGCCAGCATACCAACAGGGGGCTTTGGAAACACCATATATTTT,many,TRBJ1-3,TRBD1,TRBV12-3/TRBV12-4
CASSLEGAPYNEQFF,TGTGCCAGCAGCTTGGAAGGGGCTCCCTACAATGAGCAGTTCTTC,many,TRBJ2-1,NA,TRBV5-6
CASSGGQGNSPLHF,TGCGCCAGCTCTGGCGGACAGGGTAATTCACCCCTCCACTTT,many,TRBJ1-6,TRBD1,TRBV5-1
CSGGSVPNYGYTF,TGCAGCGGGGGATCAGTCCCTAACTATGGCTACACCTTC,many,TRBJ1-2,NA,TRBV29-1
CASSFRGQGPPLAKNIQYF,TGTGCCAGCAGTTTTAGGGGACAGGGGCCCCCCCTGGCCAAAAACATTCAGTACTTC,NA,TRBJ2-4,TRBD1,TRBV12-3/TRBV12-4
CASSWTSGEQYF,TGTGCCAGCAGTTGGACTAGCGGCGAGCAGTACTTC,NA,TRBJ2-7,TRBD2,TRBV25-1
CASSTETREAFF,TGTGCCAGCAGTACAGAAACACGTGAAGCTTTCTTT,many,TRBJ1-1,NA,TRBV6-6
CASRRGAGGPLDEQFF,TGTGCCAGCAGACGGGGCGCGGGGGGGCCTCTAGACGAGCAGTTCTTC,few,TRBJ2-1,TRBD2,TRBV7-2
CASSSYYYEQYF,TGTGCCAGCAGCTCTTATTACTACGAGCAGTACTTC,many,TRBJ2-7,NA,TRBV7-9
CASSPPGGALFF,TGTGCCAGCTCACCACCGGGGGGCGCACTGTTCTTC,many,TRBJ2-1,NA,TRBV18
CATSRDVGAYNEQFF,TGTGCCACCAGCAGAGATGTAGGGGCCTACAATGAGCAGTTCTTC,few,TRBJ2-1,NA,TRBV15
CASSLERDGAFF,TGTGCCAGCAGTTTAGAAAGGGATGGAGCTTTCTTT,many,TRBJ1-1,NA,TRBV12-3/TRBV12-4
CASSAQNTGELFF,TGTGCCAGCAGTGCCCAAAACACCGGGGAGCTGTTTTTT,many,TRBJ2-2,NA,TRBV6-1
CASSPLMSRLPPGEQYF,TGTGCCAGCAGTCCCCTGATGTCCCGGCTCCCCCCCGGCGAGCAGTACTTC,many,TRBJ2-7,NA,TRBV6-2/TRBV6-3
CSVKSTDLNQPQHF,TGCAGTGTTAAGTCGACAGACCTTAATCAGCCCCAGCATTTT,many,TRBJ1-5,NA,TRBV20-1
CASTNEQARLSNQPQHF,TGTGCCAGCACAAACGAACAGGCTCGCCTTAGCAATCAGCCCCAGCATTTT,many,TRBJ1-5,NA,TRBV6-6
CSARTPLAKNIQYF,TGCAGCGCCCGGACCCCCTTAGCCAAAAACATTCAGTACTTC,many,TRBJ2-4,NA,TRBV29-1
CASSQVSVGADTQYF,TGTGCCAGCAGCCAAGTTTCAGTAGGGGCAGATACGCAGTATTTT,NA,TRBJ2-3,NA,TRBV4-2
CATSRDPGLDEKLFF,TGTGCCACCAGCAGAGATCCAGGGTTGGATGAAAAACTGTTTTTT,many,TRBJ1-4,NA,TRBV15
CSIRTRNTGELFF,TGCAGCATCCGGACAAGGAACACCGGGGAGCTGTTTTTT,NA,TRBJ2-2,NA,TRBV29-1
CASSLRPGQAWSSYEQYF,TGTGCCAGCAGCTTGCGCCCGGGACAGGCCTGGAGCTCCTACGAGCAGTACTTC,many,TRBJ2-7,TRBD1,TRBV7-2
CACTKPRVLTGNTIYF,TGTGCCTGCACGAAACCCAGGGTCCTTACTGGAAACACCATATATTTT,many,TRBJ1-3,NA,TRBV28